The next 14 T cell receptor beta chains were all read from a single sample in a study of blood T cell repertoires in COVID-19 (dated by TCRdb to 2019 to 2021). The library was prepared using the immunoSEQ multiplex PCR assay. Drawn from immuneACCESS, this table holds only the in-frame rearrangements with V and J called that TCRdb kept. Clones are partly lost; checked studies trace under half to an unresolved V gene and leave the rest unexplained. The sample table records 200,000 or so clones; 85% to 90% of these occur just once. Roughly 5.7% of the sample lies in the top ten. Sequencing used peripheral blood. The origin of the receptors is a man older than 75 with acute or convalescent COVID-19.

The rearrangement uses TRBV27 and TRBJ1-2, with no clear D. This CDR3 region has 13 residues. CDR1 MNHEY and CDR2 SMNVEV come from the germline V gene (reference sequence). The V end lost 2 bases, the J end lost 7 bases, and 11 bases lay between the germline ends. CDR3 DNA: TGTGCCAGCAGTTTAGTGGGCCTTGGTGGCTACACCTTC. It specifies CASSLVGLGGYTF.

The CDR3 bases are TGTGCCAGCAGCCCCTTGGCGGGAGTACCCAATGAGCAGTTCTTC. Translating it yields CASSPLAGVPNEQFF. The V and J genes are TRBV5-4 and TRBJ2-1, with 7 bases identical to TRBD2. CDR1 is SGHNT and CDR2 is YYREEE in the germline V gene (reference sequence). The CDR3 is 15 residues long. V shed 4 bases and J 6 bases; nucleotides not matched to a gene: 10.

The CDR3 reads CATSRDYVGTQEQYF. Written as DNA, the CDR3 is TGTGCCACCAGCAGAGATTATGTCGGGACTCAAGAGCAGTACTTC. The chain links TRBV15 to TRBJ2-7, with D tentatively TRBD2 (6 bases). CDR3 size: 15 residues. The V and J ends lost 0 bases and 7 bases respectively, with 16 bases between them. Germline V gene data show CDR1 as LNHNV and CDR2 as YYDKDF (reference sequence).

This clone appeared once. The chain uses TRBV18 and TRBJ2-7, with D possibly matching TRBD1 (6 bases). Trimming removed 2 bases at V and 2 bases at J, with 13 bases between. The CDR3 runs 15 residues. Germline V gives CDR1 KGHSH, CDR2 LQKENI. CDR3 amino acids: CASSPWAGETYEQYF. The CDR3 DNA sequence: TGTGCCAGCTCACCATGGGCAGGGGAGACCTACGAGCAGTACTTC.

The chain is built from TRBV13 and TRBJ1-5, with D possibly TRBD1 on 5 matching bases. CDR1 and CDR2 (germline): PRHDT, FYEKMQ (reference sequence). The germline V and J ends were trimmed by 8 bases and 4 bases, with 18 bases remaining between them. This CDR3 is built from 15 residues. In DNA form, the CDR3 reads TGTGCCAGCGCCCGGGGGTGGGGAACAAATCAGCCCCAGCATTTT. Amino acids: CASARGWGTNQPQHF.

The rearrangement uses TRBV19 and TRBJ1-2, with TRBD1 matching 9 bases. The CDR3 contains 13 residues. Per the germline V gene, CDR1 is LNHDA and CDR2 is SQIVND (reference sequence). The J segment lost 7 bases and the V segment lost 10 bases, leaving 10 bases of the junction unmatched. The CDR3 nucleotides are TGTGCCACCGAGGACAGGGGCGGGATTGGCTACACCTTC. It translates to CATEDRGGIGYTF. The entire variable domain, with the rest obtained from reference TRBV19 and TRBJ1-2, is as follows: DGGITQSPKYLFRKEGQNVTLSCEQNLNHDAMYWYRQDPGQGLRLIYYSQIVNDFQKGDIAEGYSVSREKKESFPLTVTSAQKNPTAFYLCATEDRGGIGYTFGSGTRLTVV.

The rearrangement joins TRBV28 to TRBJ2-7; D might be TRBD1 (6 bases). Germline V CDR1 and CDR2: MDHEN, SYDVKM. Trimming stripped 7 bases from V and 2 bases from J, with 15 bases between. CDR3 length equals 14 residues. The CDR3 loop reads CASNRRTVPYEQYF. The CDR3 nucleotides read TGTGCCAGCAACCGACGGACAGTCCCCTACGAGCAGTACTTC.

V and J are TRBV5-1 and TRBJ2-3, with 13 positions matching TRBD2. CDR1 and CDR2 (germline): SGHRS, YFSETQ. The ends lost 3 bases at V and 0 bases at J; junction bases unmatched: 4. This CDR3 region has 17 residues. Here the CDR3 reads CASSSGLAGRSTDTQYF. In DNA, the CDR3 is TGCGCCAGCAGCTCGGGACTAGCGGGAAGAAGCACAGATACGCAGTATTTT.

This rearrangement joins TRBV7-9 to TRBJ2-3; TRBD2 matches at 9 bases. The V and J ends lost 7 bases and 3 bases, in that order; junction bases with no gene match: 11. The germline V gene encodes CDR1 SEHNR and CDR2 FQNEAQ (reference sequence). The CDR3 consists of 16 residues. The CDR3 is CASTEGVAGATDTQYF. The CDR3 nucleotides are TGTGCCAGCACCGAGGGGGTAGCGGGAGCAACAGATACGCAGTATTTT. Filled out from reference TRBV7-9 and TRBJ2-3, the complete variable domain reads DTGVSQNPRHKITKRGQNVTFRCDPISEHNRLYWYRQTLGQGPEFLTYFQNEAQLEKSRLLSDRFSAERPKGSFSTLEIQRTEQGDSAMYLCASTEGVAGATDTQYFGPGTRLTVL.

This chain joins TRBV6-4 and TRBJ2-1; 7 bases agree with TRBD2. The CDR3 consists of 13 residues. CDR1 MRHNA and CDR2 SNTAGT come from the germline V gene. V was pared by 4 bases and J by 7 bases, with 4 bases of the junction left unmatched. The CDR3 reads CASSGEGGNEQFF. Written as DNA, the CDR3 is TGTGCCAGCAGTGGGGAGGGCGGAAATGAGCAGTTCTTC.

The gene calls are TRBV30 and TRBJ2-5, with TRBD1 identical over 8 bases. The CDR3 runs 12 residues. Germline loops: CDR1 GTSNPN, CDR2 SVGIG (reference sequence). Trimming cost V 4 bases and J 4 bases; bases outside gene matches: 2. The CDR3, as DNA: TGTGCCTGGACGGGACAGGCAGAGACCCAGTACTTC. Amino acid sequence: CAWTGQAETQYF.

This chain links TRBV11-3 with TRBJ1-1; 7 bases fit TRBD1. Germline loops: CDR1 SGHNT, CDR2 YENEEA. The CDR3 is made up of 17 amino acids. The V and J ends lost 4 bases and 0 bases, in that order; junction bases with no gene match: 11. CDR3 region: CASSSPGTDQMNTEAFF. DNA for the CDR3: TGTGCCAGCAGCTCACCAGGGACAGATCAGATGAACACTGAAGCTTTCTTT.

This clone showed up just a few times. The V gene is TRBV5-8, the J gene TRBJ1-2; D perhaps matches TRBD1 (6 bases). Germline-derived CDR1 and CDR2 are SGHTS and YDEGEE. The length of the CDR3 is 15 residues. V lost 0 bases to trimming and J lost 0 bases, with 9 bases between them. The CDR3 is CASSLARGANYGYTF. For the CDR3, the DNA is TGTGCCAGCAGCTTGGCCAGGGGAGCTAACTATGGCTACACCTTC. The full variable domain, completed using reference TRBV5-8 and TRBJ1-2, is EAGVTQSPTHLIKTRGQQATLRCSPISGHTSVYWYQQALGLGLQFLLWYDEGEERNRGNFPPRFSGRQFPNYSSELNVNALELEDSALYLCASSLARGANYGYTFGSGTRLTVV.

V is TRBV5-1 and J is TRBJ2-5; maybe TRBD1 (5 bases). CDR1 SGHRS and CDR2 YFSETQ come from the germline V gene. This CDR3 spans 14 amino acids. The V end was cut by 2 bases, the J end by 1 base, with 9 bases between. The CDR3 reads CASSLAQAQETQYF. The CDR3 nucleotides read TGCGCCAGCAGCTTAGCACAGGCCCAAGAGACCCAGTACTTC.